The 7 T cell receptor beta chains below were found in one sample sequenced in a study of blood T cell repertoires in COVID-19. Here immunoSEQ multiplex PCR was the method, and the copy in TCRdb shows in-frame clones only, minus some. This table holds roughly 110,000 clones, 80% to 85% found once. Sequencing input: peripheral blood. These receptors originate from a woman in her 70s with acute or convalescent COVID-19.

The chain combines TRBV3-1 (or the pseudogene TRBV3-2) with TRBJ2-3, with D possibly matching TRBD2 (6 bases). The CDR3 spans 14 residues. CDR1 is LGHDT and CDR2 is YNNKEL in the germline V gene (reference sequence). Trimming stripped 0 bases from V and 8 bases from J, with 12 bases between. The CDR3 reads CASSQEGGSATQYF. The CDR3 nucleotides are TGTGCCAGCAGCCAAGAAGGAGGGTCAGCTACGCAGTATTTT.

The chain combines TRBV5-4 with TRBJ2-7; 9 nucleotides agree with TRBD2. The CDR3 contains 13 residues. After removal of 10 bases from V and 7 bases from J, the junction contained 12 bases not matched to a gene. Per the germline V gene, CDR1 is SGHNT and CDR2 is YYREEE (reference sequence). This CDR3 is CALGRGGAGEQYF. The CDR3 DNA is TGTGCCCTTGGGCGCGGGGGGGCTGGGGAGCAGTACTTC.

The rearrangement uses TRBV10-2 and TRBJ1-5, with a weak D call TRBD1 (5 bases). This CDR3 has 13 amino acids. Trimming pared 6 bases from V and 5 bases from J, leaving 11 bases between. Germline V CDR1 and CDR2: WSHSY, SAAADI. The CDR3 sequence is CASSRAGDQPQHF. CDR3 coding DNA: TGCGCCAGCAGCAGGGCTGGGGATCAGCCCCAGCATTTT.

The chain couples TRBV7-8 to TRBJ2-2, with 7 bases that match TRBD1. This CDR3 spans 18 amino acids. V lost 1 base to trimming and J lost 0 bases; unmatched junction nucleotides: 8. Germline V gene sequence: CDR1 SGHVS, CDR2 FQNEAQ. The CDR3 DNA sequence: TGTGCCAGCAGCTTAGTAATAAGGGGGCTCGCGAACACCGGGGAGCTGTTTTTT. Residues: CASSLVIRGLANTGELFF. Complete variable domain (other parts from reference TRBV7-8 and TRBJ2-2): GAGVSQSPRYKVAKRGQDVALRCDPISGHVSLFWYQQALGQGPEFLTYFQNEAQLDKSGLPSDRFFAERPEGSVSTLKIQRTQQEDSAVYLCASSLVIRGLANTGELFFGEGSRLTVL.

The chain employs TRBV18 and TRBJ2-7; a weak D match, TRBD2 (6 bases). The CDR3 is 12 residues long. The germline CDR1 and CDR2 sequences are KGHSH and LQKENI. The V and J ends lost 8 bases and 3 bases respectively, with 11 bases between them. Here the CDR3 DNA reads TGTGCCAGCGGGACTGGCAGCTACGAGCAGTACTTC. This gives the protein CASGTGSYEQYF.

Here the CDR3 reads CASSAGGGAYEQYF. DNA of the CDR3: TGTGCCAGCAGTGCCGGGGGTGGGGCCTACGAGCAGTACTTC. The chain employs TRBV9 and TRBJ2-7, with D possibly being TRBD2 (6 bases). Germline CDR1 and CDR2: SGDLS and YYNGEE. The length of the CDR3 is 14 residues. Trimming pared 5 bases from V and 2 bases from J, leaving 14 bases between.

This clone appeared once. This chain joins TRBV24-1 and TRBJ1-2, with 10 nucleotides matching TRBD1. This CDR3 is built from 15 residues. CDR1 is KGHDR, CDR2 SFDVKD, per germline. V lost 3 bases to trimming and J lost 2 bases; unmatched junction nucleotides: 2. CDR3: CATSDPGQGNYGYTF. CDR3 in DNA: TGTGCCACCAGTGATCCGGGACAGGGGAACTATGGCTACACCTTC.